Sequencing of this TCR beta chain was carried out in a study of early T cells in non-severe SARS-CoV-2 infection. Study as a whole: Sequencing of unsorted whole blood was done on bulk RNA, leaving chains unpaired.

Germline CDR1 KGHDR, CDR2 SFDVKD. CDR3 length equals 17 residues. V was pared by 2 bases and J by 4 bases, with 17 bases between. Individually, cDNA molecules had unique molecular identifiers attached to them. Via MiXCR, TCRdb re-called the 5' RACE reads, giving one row per CDR3 protein. Here the sample spans approximately 80,000 distinct CDR3 sequences, 12% being singletons. This rearrangement joins TRBV24-1 to TRBJ2-1; D is perhaps TRBD2 (6 bases). Input material: whole blood. This receptor was taken from an adult who was a healthcare worker with PCR-confirmed SARS-CoV-2 infection or an uninfected control (not recorded which). The CDR3 nucleotides read TGTGCCACCAGTGATTCCGGAGGGTGGGATACATACAATGAGCAGTTCTTC. Encoded protein: CATSDSGGWDTYNEQFF.